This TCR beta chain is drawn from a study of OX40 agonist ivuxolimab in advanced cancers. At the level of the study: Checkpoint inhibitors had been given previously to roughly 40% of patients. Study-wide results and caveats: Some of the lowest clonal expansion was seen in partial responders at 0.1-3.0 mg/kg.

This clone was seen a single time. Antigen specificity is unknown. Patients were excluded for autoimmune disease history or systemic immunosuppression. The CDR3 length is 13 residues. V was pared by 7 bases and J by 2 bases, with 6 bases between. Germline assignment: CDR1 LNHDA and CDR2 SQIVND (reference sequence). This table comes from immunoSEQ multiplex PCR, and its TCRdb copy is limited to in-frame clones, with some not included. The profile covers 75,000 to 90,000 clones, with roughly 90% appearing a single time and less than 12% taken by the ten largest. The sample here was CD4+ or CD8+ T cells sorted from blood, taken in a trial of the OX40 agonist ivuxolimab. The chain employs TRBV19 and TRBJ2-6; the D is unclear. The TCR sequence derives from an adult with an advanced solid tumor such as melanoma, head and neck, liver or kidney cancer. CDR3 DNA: TGTGCCAGTAACCTCGCTGGGGCCAACGTCCTGACTTTC. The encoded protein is CASNLAGANVLTF.